The TCR beta chain described here comes from a study of identical twins. This clonotype was observed at least ten times. The antigen remains unidentified. All donors were healthy, and all were Caucasian. In TCRdb, the 5' RACE reads were re-called with MiXCR into one record per CDR3 protein. Among roughly 500,000 distinct CDR3 sequences listed, around 20% were seen once. Germline assignment: CDR1 SGDLS and CDR2 YYNGEE. V lost 3 bases and J 6 bases, leaving 11 bases between the germline ends. The CDR3 loop spans 13 amino acids. Study-wide findings and caveats: Model-predicted out-of-frame TCR alpha sharing fell below observed values in monozygotic twins.

This sample was also put to use in a study of T cells expressing NK-cell markers. That report notes: Eight donors were sequenced, seven testing HCMV-seropositive and one testing seronegative. Clones of NKG2C+ T cells that had expanded were of unclear HCMV specificity.

The rearrangement joins TRBV9 to TRBJ2-3; no firm D call. Input material: CD4+ T cells sorted from blood. This TCR was sampled from a woman aged 18-29 years in good health. CDR3 sequence reads: CASSAISPDTQYF. As DNA, the CDR3 is TGTGCCAGCAGCGCGATAAGCCCCGATACGCAGTATTTT.